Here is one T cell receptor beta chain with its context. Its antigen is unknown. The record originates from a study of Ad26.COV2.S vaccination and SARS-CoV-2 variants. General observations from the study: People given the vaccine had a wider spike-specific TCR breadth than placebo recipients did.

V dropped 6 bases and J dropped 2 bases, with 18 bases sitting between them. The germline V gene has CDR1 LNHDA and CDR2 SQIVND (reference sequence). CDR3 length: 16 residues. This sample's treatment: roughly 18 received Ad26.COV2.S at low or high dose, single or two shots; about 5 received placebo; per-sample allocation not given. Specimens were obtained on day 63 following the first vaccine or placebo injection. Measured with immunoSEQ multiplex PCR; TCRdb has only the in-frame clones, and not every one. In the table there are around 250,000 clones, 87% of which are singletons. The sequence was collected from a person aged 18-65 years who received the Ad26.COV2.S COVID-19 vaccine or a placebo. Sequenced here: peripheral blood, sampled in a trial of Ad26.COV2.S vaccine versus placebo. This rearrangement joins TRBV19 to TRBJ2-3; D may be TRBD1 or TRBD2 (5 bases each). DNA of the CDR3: TGTGCCAGTAGCCCTTTGAGGGGCCCTCTCACAGATACGCAGTATTTT. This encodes CASSPLRGPLTDTQYF.